This TCR beta chain comes out of a study of T cells after yellow fever vaccination. Germline V gene sequence: CDR1 SGHVS, CDR2 FNYEAQ. V lost 0 bases to trimming and J lost 5 bases; unmatched junction nucleotides: 2. The CDR3 sequence is 14 residues long. This clonotype was counted at least ten times. MiXCR, run by TCRdb on the 5' RACE reads, gives a single entry per CDR3 protein. Here the sample spans approximately 300,000 distinct CDR3 sequences, 7.5% to 9% being singletons. The V gene is TRBV7-6, the J gene TRBJ2-3; 7 nucleotides agree with TRBD2. This material consisted of PBMCs, taken on the day of the first yellow fever vaccination. The clonotype originates from a young man who received the YFV17D yellow fever vaccine. CDR3 DNA sequence: TGTGCCAGCAGCTTAGCTGGGGGGGGAGATACGCAGTATTTT. It translates to CASSLAGGGDTQYF.